The 32 T cell receptor beta chains below come from one sample, sequenced in a study of blood T cell repertoires in COVID-19. Profiled with immunoSEQ multiplex PCR; TCRdb holds only in-frame clones, not every one. The sample comprises hundreds of thousands of clones, 70% to 90% of which are singletons, and about 10% rests with the top ten. Sequencing was carried out using peripheral blood. The receptors originated from an elderly woman with acute or convalescent COVID-19.

The chain recombines TRBV6-5 with TRBJ1-2; the D gene is possibly TRBD1 (6 bases). The CDR3 is 15 residues long. The germline CDR1 and CDR2 sequences are MNHEY and SVGAGI. V lost 0 bases, J lost 5 bases, and 13 bases lay in between. The CDR3 sequence: CASSYSTWTAYGYTF. CDR3 DNA: TGTGCCAGCAGTTACTCTACCTGGACAGCTTATGGCTACACCTTC.

The rearrangement links TRBV7-2 to TRBJ2-5; 7 nucleotides line up with TRBD1. The J segment lost 1 base and the V segment lost 5 bases, leaving 4 bases of the junction unmatched. The germline V gene encodes CDR1 SGHTA and CDR2 FQGNSA. This CDR3 contains 14 residues. CDR3 loop: CASSPRQGQETQYF. The CDR3 region has the DNA TGTGCCAGCAGCCCAAGACAGGGCCAAGAGACCCAGTACTTC.

The genes are TRBV19 and TRBJ2-1, with 9 nucleotides matching TRBD1. Germline CDR1 is LNHDA and CDR2 is SQIVND (reference sequence). The length of the CDR3 is 15 residues. V was clipped by 5 bases and J by 9 bases; unmatched bases: 11. Here the CDR3 reads CASSLGQGAFSEQFF. The CDR3 nucleotides read TGTGCCAGTAGTCTGGGACAGGGAGCTTTTAGTGAGCAGTTCTTC.

This chain uses TRBV7-3 with TRBJ2-1; 8 bases are a match to TRBD2. With V trimmed by 3 bases and J by 7 bases, 8 bases remained unmatched. This CDR3 contains 15 residues. The germline V gene encodes CDR1 SGHTA and CDR2 FQGTGA. The CDR3 spells CASSFRLAGRNEQFF. CDR3 DNA: TGTGCCAGCAGCTTTCGTTTAGCGGGGAGGAATGAGCAGTTCTTC.

The chain employs TRBV5-1 and TRBJ2-3; D is possibly TRBD2 (5 bases). The CDR3 runs 16 residues. V was pared by 4 bases and J by 0 bases, with 15 bases between. CDR1 SGHRS and CDR2 YFSETQ come from the germline V gene. The chain's CDR3 is CASSLPGSTSTDTQYF. The CDR3 DNA reads as TGCGCCAGCAGCCTCCCGGGATCAACTAGCACAGATACGCAGTATTTT.

This clone was counted between two and nine times. The J gene is TRBJ1-2, the V gene TRBV21-1; the table assigns TRBD1, which was not confirmed against the DNA. TRBV21-1 counts as a pseudogene. The CDR3 runs to 15 residues. The CDR3 DNA follows: TGTGCCAGCTTGCTAAACAGGGCCCTTAACTATGGCTACACCTTC. It encodes CASLLNRALNYGYTF.

This CDR3 is CAWNGRDSYEQYF. The CDR3 nucleotides are TGTGCCTGGAATGGCAGGGACTCCTACGAGCAGTACTTC. The chain has TRBV30 and TRBJ2-7, with D tentatively TRBD1 (5 bases). The V end was cut by 4 bases, the J end by 0 bases, with 10 bases between. The CDR3 totals 13 residues. From germline, CDR1 is GTSNPN and CDR2 SVGIG (reference sequence).

The rearrangement joins TRBV5-1 to TRBJ2-7, with 7 bases aligning to TRBD1. Germline V gene sequence: CDR1 SGHRS, CDR2 YFSETQ. The V segment lost 3 bases and the J segment 5 bases; nucleotides outside the gene matches: 8. The CDR3 is 14 residues long. The CDR3 nucleotides read TGCGCCAGCAGCTCACCCTCGACAGGGAACGAGCAGTACTTC. Residues: CASSSPSTGNEQYF.

The V gene is TRBV29-1, the J gene TRBJ2-5, with 9 positions matching TRBD1. Germline V gene data show CDR1 as SQVTM and CDR2 as ANQGSEA. V was pared by 7 bases and J by 2 bases, with 2 bases of the junction left unmatched. The CDR3 runs 12 residues. The CDR3: CSAQGAQETQYF. Written as DNA, the CDR3 is TGCAGCGCACAGGGGGCGCAAGAGACCCAGTACTTC. Using reference TRBV29-1 and TRBJ2-5 for the parts outside the CDR3, the full variable domain is SAVISQKPSRDICQRGTSLTIQCQVDSQVTMMFWYRQQPGQSLTLIATANQGSEATYESGFVIDKFPISRPNLTFSTLTVSNMSPEDSSIYLCSAQGAQETQYFGPGTRLLVL.

The V gene is TRBV4-1, the J gene TRBJ1-3, with 8 bases lining up with TRBD1. The CDR3 runs to 19 residues. Per the germline V gene, CDR1 is MGHRA and CDR2 is YSYEKL. V gave up 2 bases and J gave up 0 bases; unmatched junction bases: 12. In nucleotides, the CDR3 is TGCGCCAGCAGCCAAATTAGGAAGACAGGGGCGAGCTCTGGAAACACCATATATTTT. Translation: CASSQIRKTGASSGNTIYF.

This clone has more than one count but fewer than ten. This chain connects TRBV6-5 to TRBJ2-3; a weak D match, TRBD1 (6 bases). V was shortened by 3 bases and J by 4 bases, with 11 bases between the two germline ends. The CDR3 loop spans 14 amino acids. Germline V gives CDR1 MNHEY, CDR2 SVGAGI. The CDR3 DNA is TGTGCCAGCAGTTATGCAGGGGTCCCAGATACGCAGTATTTT. Its protein product is CASSYAGVPDTQYF.

Only one count was recorded for this clone. The rearrangement links TRBV10-1 to TRBJ2-3; 7 bases are a match to TRBD2. Trimming took 0 bases from V and 5 from J; bases not matched to a gene: 5. The CDR3 is 15 amino acids. Germline values: CDR1 WNHNN, CDR2 SYGVQD (reference sequence). The CDR3 is CASSESGREGDTQYF. The DNA for the CDR3 is TGCGCCAGCAGTGAGTCGGGTAGGGAGGGAGATACGCAGTATTTT.

This chain joins TRBV7-3 and TRBJ2-3; a weak D match, TRBD1 (5 bases). Trimming removed 6 bases at V and 2 bases at J, with 12 bases between. CDR3 length equals 14 residues. Germline CDR1 reads SGHTA; CDR2 reads FQGTGA. CDR3 sequence: CASRPEGATDTQYF. CDR3 DNA: TGTGCCAGCAGGCCAGAAGGGGCCACAGATACGCAGTATTTT.

The chain has TRBV28 and TRBJ2-7; 7 bases map to TRBD1. The germline V gene encodes CDR1 MDHEN and CDR2 SYDVKM. The CDR3 length is 16 residues. Trimming took 5 bases from V and 4 from J; bases not matched to a gene: 14. The CDR3 here is CASSAHTTGKSYEQYF. CDR3 coding DNA: TGTGCCAGCAGTGCCCACACGACAGGGAAAAGTTACGAGCAGTACTTC.

About this clone itself: The sample carries other DNA sequences with the same CDR3. The chain uses TRBV7-2 and TRBJ1-2; possibly TRBD1 for D (6 bases). This CDR3 contains 13 residues. V was shortened by 1 base and J by 8 bases, with 11 bases between the two germline ends. CDR1 and CDR2 (germline): SGHTA, FQGNSA. This chain's CDR3 is CASSLDGGGGYTF. CDR3 in DNA: TGTGCCAGCAGCTTAGATGGGGGCGGCGGCTACACCTTC.

V is TRBV2 and J is TRBJ2-7; 9 bases are a match to TRBD2. Germline-derived CDR1 and CDR2 are SNHLY and FYNNEI. Trimming removed 3 bases from V and 7 bases from J; junction bases left unmatched: 13. The CDR3 loop spans 16 amino acids. The CDR3 region is CASSDRASGIPSEQYF. CDR3 sequence (DNA): TGTGCCAGCAGTGACCGGGCTAGCGGGATCCCAAGTGAGCAGTACTTC.

This chain uses TRBV27 with TRBJ1-5, with TRBD1 identical over 9 bases. The V gene's germline CDR1 is MNHEY and CDR2 SMNVEV (reference sequence). V gave up 8 bases and J gave up 2 bases; unmatched junction bases: 4. The CDR3 totals 14 residues. The CDR3 DNA follows: TGTGCCAGCGCACAGGGGGCCGGCAATCAGCCCCAGCATTTT. Its translation: CASAQGAGNQPQHF.

This clone came up a few times. The V gene is TRBV6-6, the J gene TRBJ1-4; D is unclear. The V gene's germline CDR1 is MNHNY and CDR2 SVGAGI (reference sequence). This CDR3 has 14 amino acids. With 4 bases removed from V and 0 bases from J, the gap between germline ends came to 6 bases. Written as DNA, the CDR3 is TGTGCCAGCAGTTCCGTTACAACTAATGAAAAACTGTTTTTT. Amino acids: CASSSVTTNEKLFF.

V is TRBV2 and J is TRBJ1-2; 7 nucleotides match TRBD1. This CDR3 is 14 amino acids long. Germline CDR1 reads SNHLY; CDR2 reads FYNNEI. Trimming at V came to 7 bases and at J to 4 bases, leaving 9 bases not matched to a gene. This CDR3 is CASNVQGNSYGYTF. Here the CDR3 DNA reads TGTGCCAGCAACGTACAGGGGAATAGCTATGGCTACACCTTC.

The V gene is TRBV4-1, the J gene TRBJ1-1; the match to TRBD1 covers 9 bases. Germline V gene data show CDR1 as MGHRA and CDR2 as YSYEKL. The V and J ends lost 4 bases and 5 bases, in that order; junction bases with no gene match: 8. The CDR3 loop spans 15 amino acids. CDR3 bases: TGCGCCAGCAGCCCGGGACAGGGTCGCCTGACTGAAGCTTTCTTT. It specifies CASSPGQGRLTEAFF.

This chain links TRBV30 with TRBJ1-5; 8 bases align to TRBD1. Germline trimming cut 5 bases from V and 7 bases from J; bases unmatched to any gene: 7. The CDR3 is made up of 13 amino acids. Germline V gives CDR1 GTSNPN, CDR2 SVGIG (reference sequence). CDR3 bases: TGTGCCTGGGCCGGACAGGGAGGACAGCCCCAGCATTTT. Translated: CAWAGQGGQPQHF.

The gene calls are TRBV18 and TRBJ2-2, with no clear D. CDR1 is KGHSH, CDR2 LQKENI, per germline. The CDR3 is made up of 13 amino acids. Trimming removed 3 bases from V and 5 bases from J, with 7 bases in between. Written as DNA, the CDR3 is TGTGCCAGCTCACCTCTCGAGACCGGGGAGCTGTTTTTT. This gives the protein CASSPLETGELFF.

The rearrangement joins TRBV4-2 to TRBJ1-5; 12 bases match TRBD1. CDR1 and CDR2 from the germline V gene are LGHNA and YNFKEQ. The CDR3 sequence is 18 residues long. V shed 1 base, J shed 5 bases, and the junction held 9 bases outside the gene matches. The CDR3 bases are TGTGCCAGCAGCCAAGGGGTGCAGGGACAGGGGGCGTATCAGCCCCAGCATTTT. Its translation is CASSQGVQGQGAYQPQHF.

The CDR3 DNA reads TGTGCCAGCAGCTTGAGTCCGGGCGAGCAGTACTTC. It codes for CASSLSPGEQYF. The J gene is TRBJ2-7, the V gene TRBV7-9; the D is unclear. The CDR3 consists of 12 residues. V lost 3 bases, J lost 6 bases, and 9 bases lay in between. The germline V gene encodes CDR1 SEHNR and CDR2 FQNEAQ (reference sequence).

This clone was picked up one time. The gene calls are TRBV5-1 and TRBJ2-3; no definite D call. V was pared by 1 base and J by 2 bases, with 8 bases between. In germline, CDR1 is SGHRS, CDR2 YFSETQ. This CDR3 region has 14 residues. CDR3 in amino acids: CASSLIRNTDTQYF. The CDR3 DNA reads as TGCGCCAGCAGCTTGATCCGTAACACAGATACGCAGTATTTT.

This clone occurred many times. The chain couples TRBV6-2 or TRBV6-3 to TRBJ2-1; perhaps TRBD2 as D (5 bases). Trimming cost V 4 bases and J 7 bases, with 17 bases left between them. The CDR3 is 15 amino acids. Germline loops: CDR1 MNHEY, CDR2 SVGEGT. CDR3 nucleotides: TGTGCCAGCAGTTTGGAGGACTCAACCACGAATGAGCAGTTCTTC. It is translated as CASSLEDSTTNEQFF.

This rearrangement joins TRBV6-4 to TRBJ1-1, with D unresolved. The CDR3 sequence is 13 residues long. Germline CDR1 is MRHNA and CDR2 is SNTAGT. The germline V and J ends were trimmed by 3 bases and 0 bases, with 5 bases remaining between them. CDR3 sequence: CASSDQVNTEAFF. The CDR3 nucleotides are TGTGCCAGCAGTGATCAGGTGAACACTGAAGCTTTCTTT.

The V and J genes are TRBV9 and TRBJ1-2; possibly TRBD1 for D (5 bases). V was pared by 0 bases and J by 4 bases, with 10 bases between. CDR1 is SGDLS, CDR2 YYNGEE, per germline. There are 14 residues in the CDR3. The chain's CDR3 is CASSVGGQGYGYTF. The CDR3 nucleotides read TGTGCCAGCAGCGTAGGCGGTCAGGGCTATGGCTACACCTTC.

This clone was observed a single time. The chain combines TRBV27 with TRBJ1-5; weak D call: TRBD1 (6 bases). The CDR3 runs to 14 residues. Deletions cut 9 bases from V and 3 bases from J, with 15 bases between. Germline values: CDR1 MNHEY, CDR2 SMNVEV (reference sequence). The CDR3 spells CARNKTGLNQPQHF. CDR3 DNA: TGTGCCAGGAACAAGACAGGCCTCAATCAGCCCCAGCATTTT.

This sequence joins TRBV4-1 and TRBJ1-2; 7 nucleotides agree with TRBD1. CDR1 is MGHRA, CDR2 YSYEKL, per germline. The CDR3 extends over 14 amino acids. J gave up 8 bases and V 3 bases, and 9 bases lay outside the gene matches. CDR3 loop: CASSQATGDYGYTF. CDR3 bases: TGCGCCAGCAGCCAGGCCACAGGGGATTACGGCTACACCTTC.

The CDR3 sequence is CASSPRQGFPYQPQHF. CDR3 nucleotide sequence: TGTGCCAGCAGTCCGAGACAGGGGTTTCCCTATCAGCCCCAGCATTTT. V is TRBV28 and J is TRBJ1-5; 8 nucleotides line up with TRBD1. The CDR3 is 16 residues long. V lost 5 bases and J lost 5; bases outside the gene matches: 11. The V gene's germline CDR1 is MDHEN and CDR2 SYDVKM.

The chain is built from TRBV11-2 and TRBJ1-1, with 7 bases matching TRBD1. Germline V lookup: CDR1 SGHAT, CDR2 FQNNGV. The CDR3 consists of 15 residues. V lost 1 base and J lost 3; bases outside the gene matches: 5. The CDR3 loop is CASSLGDSRDTEAFF. CDR3 nucleotide sequence: TGTGCCAGCAGCTTAGGGGACAGTAGAGACACTGAAGCTTTCTTT.